This is a list of T cell receptor beta chains from one sample in a study of blood T cell repertoires in COVID-19. Only in-frame clones appear in the TCRdb table, and some are missing; sequencing was by immunoSEQ multiplex PCR. The table lists roughly 240,000 clones, 84% of them singletons, with around 2% in the top ten. Sequencing used peripheral blood. These receptors originate from a man aged 35 to 55 who had recovered from COVID-19. Each CDR3 is given with its conserved first and last residue.

V gene: TRBV9
J gene: TRBJ1-2
CDR3 protein: CASSPHGREVVDGYTF

V gene: TRBV9
J gene: TRBJ1-2
CDR3 protein: CASRNRQGDYGYTF

V gene: TRBV4-3
J gene: TRBJ2-7
CDR3 protein: CASSQDGVGEQYF

V gene: TRBV10-1
J gene: TRBJ2-3
CDR3 protein: CASSRGSTDTQYF

V gene: TRBV9
J gene: TRBJ2-7
CDR3 protein: CASSVGQGAYEQYF

V gene: TRBV7-9
J gene: TRBJ2-2
CDR3 protein: CASSLLTGAAGELFF

V gene: TRBV25-1
J gene: TRBJ2-7
CDR3 protein: CASSEGGVREQYF

V gene: TRBV7-2
J gene: TRBJ2-3
CDR3 protein: CASSETSGGRDTQYF

V gene: TRBV6-1
J gene: TRBJ1-5
CDR3 protein: CASSEQGEQPQHF

V gene: TRBV6-5
J gene: TRBJ1-2
CDR3 protein: CASSFHPRAHGYTF

V gene: TRBV5-1
J gene: TRBJ2-1
CDR3 protein: CASSLPKQASGYNEQFF

V gene: TRBV27
J gene: TRBJ2-7
CDR3 protein: CASSGGTGLSYEQYF

V gene: TRBV5-4
J gene: TRBJ2-5
CDR3 protein: CASRPRSGTSGETQYF

V gene: TRBV13
J gene: TRBJ2-7
CDR3 protein: CATWTGSYEQYF

V gene: TRBV7-9
J gene: TRBJ2-7
CDR3 protein: CASSPPSGGFSYEQYF

V gene: TRBV4-1
J gene: TRBJ2-1
CDR3 protein: CASSPLGRGYEQFF

V gene: TRBV29-1
J gene: TRBJ2-7
CDR3 protein: CSVGQGTYEQYF

V gene: TRBV9
J gene: TRBJ2-5
CDR3 protein: CASALGAEQETQYF

V gene: TRBV7-6
J gene: TRBJ1-3
CDR3 protein: CASSLVSSGSGNTIYF

V gene: TRBV9
J gene: TRBJ2-2
CDR3 protein: CASSAYRGDTGELFF

V gene: TRBV10-3
J gene: TRBJ1-6
CDR3 protein: CAISESKSAGAASSPLHF

V gene: TRBV7-2
J gene: TRBJ2-7
CDR3 protein: CASSFTDSFYEQYF

V gene: TRBV29-1
J gene: TRBJ2-2
CDR3 protein: CSVAEGADTGELFF

V gene: TRBV27
J gene: TRBJ2-7
CDR3 protein: CASSSVGLNYEQYF

V gene: TRBV7-2
J gene: TRBJ2-3
CDR3 protein: CASSLGQGSDTQYF

V gene: TRBV19
J gene: TRBJ2-5
CDR3 protein: CASSASFGAGGETQYF

V gene: TRBV19
J gene: TRBJ1-5
CDR3 protein: CASTIVAGSNQPQHF

V gene: TRBV5-1
J gene: TRBJ2-7
CDR3 protein: CASSLALTSGGLNSYEQYF

V gene: TRBV19
J gene: TRBJ2-5
CDR3 protein: CASSPDRGPETQYF

V gene: TRBV7-2
J gene: TRBJ2-1
CDR3 protein: CASSPGLAGRVEQFF

V gene: TRBV5-6
J gene: TRBJ2-5
CDR3 protein: CASSQPGLAGARGGTQYF

V gene: TRBV9
J gene: TRBJ1-4
CDR3 protein: CASSPDSPSPNEKLFF

V gene: TRBV7-8
J gene: TRBJ2-7
CDR3 protein: CASSPTGDEQYF

V gene: TRBV6-5
J gene: TRBJ2-2
CDR3 protein: CASSYSVPSGELFF

V gene: TRBV3-1/TRBV3-2
J gene: TRBJ2-7
CDR3 protein: CASSQVAGSVEQYF

V gene: TRBV7-9
J gene: TRBJ1-2
CDR3 protein: CASSQQGSWGYTF

V gene: TRBV21-1
J gene: TRBJ2-1
CDR3 protein: CASNPSLRLINEQFF

V gene: TRBV10-1
J gene: TRBJ2-2
CDR3 protein: CASSETPDTGELFF

V gene: TRBV5-1
J gene: TRBJ2-1
CDR3 protein: CASSLAPLGRGVRNEQFF

V gene: TRBV6-4
J gene: TRBJ2-7
CDR3 protein: CASTSGGNRSYEQYF

V gene: TRBV27
J gene: TRBJ1-1
CDR3 protein: CASSAELREPGAEAFF

V gene: TRBV29-1
J gene: TRBJ1-2
CDR3 protein: CSVSTPAQRWYTF

V gene: TRBV9
J gene: TRBJ1-1
CDR3 protein: CASSVGPGNAEAFF

V gene: TRBV11-2
J gene: TRBJ2-7
CDR3 protein: CASSLGASYEQYF

V gene: TRBV5-4
J gene: TRBJ1-1
CDR3 protein: CASSLGRQYMNTEAFF

V gene: TRBV7-8
J gene: TRBJ1-3
CDR3 protein: CASSLARGKTGNTIYF

V gene: TRBV9
J gene: TRBJ1-2
CDR3 protein: CASSPYAGGNYGYTF

V gene: TRBV3-1/TRBV3-2
J gene: TRBJ2-7
CDR3 protein: CASRDISGMGEQYF

V gene: TRBV6-5
J gene: TRBJ2-5
CDR3 protein: CASSYSRETQYF

V gene: TRBV6-2/TRBV6-3
J gene: TRBJ2-7
CDR3 protein: CASSYRKVDRIPYEQYF